This is a list of T cell receptor beta chains from one sample in a study of glioma-infiltrating T cells after dendritic cell vaccination. Sequenced by immunoSEQ multiplex PCR; TCRdb stores in-frame clones only, minus some. The table lists tens of thousands of clones, about 81% of them singletons. The specimen was blood, collected before dendritic cell vaccination. Receptors were obtained from a human donor with glioblastoma. CDR3s include the opening cysteine and the closing phenylalanine or tryptophan. The order of the fields is V gene, CDR3 protein.

V: TRBV10-2
CDR3: CASSELSGGSYNSPLHF

V: TRBV9
CDR3: CASSGRQNTEAFF

V: TRBV19
CDR3: CASSIIRGAAGQPQHF

V: TRBV4-2
CDR3: CASSRSDRVNEQFF

V: TRBV28
CDR3: CASSFFSLGQVYEQYF

V: TRBV5-1
CDR3: CASSLHGGNTIYF

V: TRBV2
CDR3: CASSADRPFRNTGELFF

V: TRBV6-1
CDR3: CASSEGLAGGYTDTQYF

V: TRBV7-2
CDR3: CASSLTSGGPSYEQYF

V: TRBV19
CDR3: CASSKKQGIYEQYF

V: TRBV7-8
CDR3: CASSFGGIIYEQYF

V: TRBV7-2
CDR3: CASSPTPPRGAHEQFF

V: TRBV7-9
CDR3: CASSFKPNTEAFF

V: TRBV5-6
CDR3: CASSVTGSSGNTIYF

V: TRBV29-1
CDR3: CSVDTGYTGELFF

V: TRBV28
CDR3: CASRGSDGVSGNTIYF

V: TRBV2
CDR3: CASSGLGQGTSGNTIYF

V: TRBV28
CDR3: CASSPVGRGYQPQHF

V: TRBV5-1
CDR3: CASSQGLAGVTDTQYF

V: TRBV18
CDR3: CASSPSRLQETQYF

V: TRBV5-4
CDR3: CASSYRDSTSTQYF

V: TRBV18
CDR3: CASSSRQGSTDTQYF

V: TRBV19
CDR3: CASRGHDRAKYQPQHF

V: TRBV7-9
CDR3: CASSSALGGLNEQFF

V: TRBV6-1
CDR3: CASSVSGSQVHEQFF

V: TRBV28
CDR3: CASSFETRGLTGNYNSPLHF

V: TRBV19
CDR3: CASSVWGRPSYEQYF

V: TRBV6-5
CDR3: CASRTPRGTSDTQYF

V: TRBV6-1
CDR3: CASSDHRSDGYTF

V: TRBV5-6
CDR3: CASSLAPGGGNTIYF

V: TRBV5-1
CDR3: CASSLSGTGRTGELFF

V: TRBV29-1
CDR3: CSVGSRVETQYF

V: TRBV5-6
CDR3: CASSLVRVSPLHF

V: TRBV29-1
CDR3: CSVSGDRPSSYEQYF

V: TRBV2
CDR3: CASRGDRDPRYF

V: TRBV28
CDR3: CASSLPDLNQPQHF

V: TRBV18
CDR3: CASSPPVGASEQFF

V: TRBV2
CDR3: CASSVRIHNEQFF

V: TRBV25-1
CDR3: CASSEKLRSTDTQYF

V: TRBV6-1
CDR3: CASSPRREAFF